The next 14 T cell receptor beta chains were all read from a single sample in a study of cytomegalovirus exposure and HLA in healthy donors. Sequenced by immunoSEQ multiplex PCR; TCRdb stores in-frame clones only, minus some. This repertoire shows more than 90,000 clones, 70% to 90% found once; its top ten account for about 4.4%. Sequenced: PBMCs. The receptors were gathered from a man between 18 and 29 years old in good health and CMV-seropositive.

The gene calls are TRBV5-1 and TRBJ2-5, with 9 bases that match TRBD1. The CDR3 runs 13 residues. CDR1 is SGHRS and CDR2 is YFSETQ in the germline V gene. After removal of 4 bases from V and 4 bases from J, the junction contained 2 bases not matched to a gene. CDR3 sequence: CASSHRGLETQYF. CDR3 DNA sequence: TGCGCCAGCAGCCACAGGGGGCTAGAGACCCAGTACTTC. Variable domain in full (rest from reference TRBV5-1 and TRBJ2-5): KAGVTQTPRYLIKTRGQQVTLSCSPISGHRSVSWYQQTPGQGLQFLFEYFSETQRNKGNFPGRFSGRQFSNSRSEMNVSTLELGDSALYLCASSHRGLETQYFGPGTRLLVL.

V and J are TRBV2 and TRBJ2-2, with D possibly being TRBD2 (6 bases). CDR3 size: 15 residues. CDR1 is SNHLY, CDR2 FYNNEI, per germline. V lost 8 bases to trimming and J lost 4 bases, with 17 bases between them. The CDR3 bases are TGTGCCAGCCGAGTGCGTGGAGGGTCCACCGGGGAGCTGTTTTTT. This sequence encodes CASRVRGGSTGELFF.

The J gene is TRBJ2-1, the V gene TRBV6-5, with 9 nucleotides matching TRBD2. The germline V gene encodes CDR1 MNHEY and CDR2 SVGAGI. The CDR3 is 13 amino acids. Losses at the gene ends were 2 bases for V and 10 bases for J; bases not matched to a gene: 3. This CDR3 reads CASSYGTSSEQFF. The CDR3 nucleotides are TGTGCCAGCAGTTACGGGACTAGCAGCGAGCAGTTCTTC.

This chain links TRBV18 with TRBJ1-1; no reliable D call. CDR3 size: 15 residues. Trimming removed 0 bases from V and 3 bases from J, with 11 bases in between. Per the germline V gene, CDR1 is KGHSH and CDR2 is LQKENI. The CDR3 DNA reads TGTGCCAGCTCACCACCGCGCGGGAGGGACACTGAAGCTTTCTTT. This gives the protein CASSPPRGRDTEAFF.

The chain's CDR3 is CAGQGSTDTQYF. The CDR3 coding sequence is TGTGCCGGACAGGGGAGCACAGATACGCAGTATTTT. The chain uses TRBV6-1 and TRBJ2-3; 9 bases are a match to TRBD1. V was clipped by 11 bases and J by 0 bases; unmatched bases: 0. This CDR3 is built from 12 residues. Germline-derived CDR1 and CDR2 are MNHNS and SASEGT.

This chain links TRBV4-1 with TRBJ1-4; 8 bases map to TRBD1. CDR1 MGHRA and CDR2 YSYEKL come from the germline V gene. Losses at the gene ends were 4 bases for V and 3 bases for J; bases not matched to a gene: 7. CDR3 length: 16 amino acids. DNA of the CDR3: TGCGCCAGCAGCCCTACCGGACAGGGAGCTAATGAAAAACTGTTTTTT. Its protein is CASSPTGQGANEKLFF.

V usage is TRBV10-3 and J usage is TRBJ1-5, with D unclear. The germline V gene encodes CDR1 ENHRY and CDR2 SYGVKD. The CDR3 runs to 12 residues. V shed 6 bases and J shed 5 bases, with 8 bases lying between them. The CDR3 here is CAISEIDQPQHF. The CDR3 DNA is TGTGCCATCAGCGAGATAGATCAGCCCCAGCATTTT.

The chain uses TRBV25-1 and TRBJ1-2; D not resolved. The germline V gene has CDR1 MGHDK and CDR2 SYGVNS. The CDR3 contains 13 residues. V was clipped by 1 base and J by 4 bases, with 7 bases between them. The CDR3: CASSESGVYGYTF. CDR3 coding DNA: TGTGCCAGCAGTGAATCCGGGGTCTATGGCTACACCTTC.

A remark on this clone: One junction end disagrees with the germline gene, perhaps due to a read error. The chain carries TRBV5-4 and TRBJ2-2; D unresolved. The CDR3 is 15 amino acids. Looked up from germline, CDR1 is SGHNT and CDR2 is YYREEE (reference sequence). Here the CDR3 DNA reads TGTGCCAGCAGCTTGGACAGCCCGAACGCCGGGGAGCTGTTTTTT. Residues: CASSLDSPNAGELFF. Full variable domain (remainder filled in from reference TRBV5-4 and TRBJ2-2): ETGVTQSPTHLIKTRGQQVTLRCSSQSGHNTVSWYQQALGQGPQFIFQYYREEENGRGNFPPRFSGLQFPNYSSELNVNALELDDSALYLCASSLDSPNAGELFFGEGSRLTVL.

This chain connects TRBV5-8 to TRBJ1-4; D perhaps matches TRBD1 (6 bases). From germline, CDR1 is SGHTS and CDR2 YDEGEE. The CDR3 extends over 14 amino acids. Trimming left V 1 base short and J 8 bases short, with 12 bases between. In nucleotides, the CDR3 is TGTGCCAGCAGCTTGTATACAGGGACGGAAAAACTGTTTTTT. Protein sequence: CASSLYTGTEKLFF.

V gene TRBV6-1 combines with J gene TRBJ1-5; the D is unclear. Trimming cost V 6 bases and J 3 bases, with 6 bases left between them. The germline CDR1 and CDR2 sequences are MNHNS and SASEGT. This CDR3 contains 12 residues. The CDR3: CASSRVNQPQHF. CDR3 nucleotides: TGTGCCAGCAGCCGGGTCAATCAGCCCCAGCATTTT.

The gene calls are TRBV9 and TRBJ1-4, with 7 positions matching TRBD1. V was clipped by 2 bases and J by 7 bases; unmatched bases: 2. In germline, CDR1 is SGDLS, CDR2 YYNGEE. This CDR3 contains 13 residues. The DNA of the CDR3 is TGTGCCAGCAGCGTTGCAGGGGGTGAAAAACTGTTTTTT. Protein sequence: CASSVAGGEKLFF. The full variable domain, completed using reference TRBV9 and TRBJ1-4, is DSGVTQTPKHLITATGQRVTLRCSPRSGDLSVYWYQQSLDQGLQFLIQYYNGEERAKGNILERFSAQQFPDLHSELNLSSLELGDSALYFCASSVAGGEKLFFGSGTQLSVL.

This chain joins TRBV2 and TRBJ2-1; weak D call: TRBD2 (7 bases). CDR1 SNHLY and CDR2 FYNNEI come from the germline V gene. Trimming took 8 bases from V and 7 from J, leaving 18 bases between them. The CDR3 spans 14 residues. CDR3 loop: CASGWRGGLNEQFF. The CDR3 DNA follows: TGTGCCAGCGGGTGGAGGGGGGGATTGAATGAGCAGTTCTTC.

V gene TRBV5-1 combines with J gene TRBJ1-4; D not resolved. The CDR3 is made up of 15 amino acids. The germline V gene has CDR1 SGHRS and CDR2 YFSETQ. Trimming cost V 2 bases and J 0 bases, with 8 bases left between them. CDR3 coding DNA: TGCGCCAGCAGCTTTCGGGAATCAACTAATGAAAAACTGTTTTTT. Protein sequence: CASSFRESTNEKLFF.